The 2 T cell receptor beta chains below all came from one sample that was sequenced in a study of T cells in Graves' hyperthyroidism and ophthalmopathy. RNA transcripts served as the template for amplifying TCR beta CDR3 regions. Initially, a first-round RT-PCR of the TCR CDR3 employed the HTBI primer set. One entry per CDR3 protein, called by TCRdb with MiXCR from the multiplex PCR reads. The sample lists about 59,000 distinct CDR3 sequences; around 53% were seen once. Sequencing was performed on blood. The source is a woman aged 60-75 years with Graves' ophthalmopathy.

This rearrangement joins TRBV12-3 or TRBV12-4 to TRBJ2-1, with 8 bases identical to TRBD2. V dropped 6 bases and J dropped 7; count of bases not matched to a gene: 5. This CDR3 is built from 13 residues. Written as DNA, the CDR3 is TGTGCCAGCAGCCCCGGGACTAGTAATGAGCAGTTCTTC. Encoded protein: CASSPGTSNEQFF.

The sample holds many counts of this clonotype. The rearrangement uses TRBV5-1 and TRBJ2-1; possible D gene TRBD1, 6 bases. The germline V gene has CDR1 SGHRS and CDR2 YFSETQ. CDR3 length: 13 amino acids. The V end was cut by 1 base, the J end by 4 bases, with 6 bases between. The CDR3 coding sequence is TGCGCCAGCAGCTTGCAGGGGTACAATGAGCAGTTCTTC. As protein: CASSLQGYNEQFF.